The present T cell receptor beta chain was sequenced within a study of vaccination and CD4 T cells after COVID-19. V was trimmed by 0 bases and J by 9 bases, leaving 6 bases between them. Germline loops: CDR1 SGHTA, CDR2 FQGNSA. This CDR3 spans 13 amino acids. Treatment here: roughly ten-day PBMC culture with coronavirus spike peptide pools or control peptides (ViraFEST assay). Cultured CD4+ T-cell DNA underwent Oncomine TCR Beta short-read sequencing. Using its own MiXCR run on the PCR reads, TCRdb lists one record per CDR3 protein. This table has fewer than 20,000 distinct CDR3 sequences, 61% appearing once. A few counts support this clonotype. Its antigen is still unknown.

This clonotype was sampled from a human donor who had recovered from COVID-19. The chain recombines TRBV7-2 with TRBJ1-6; D unclear. Sequencing was carried out using CD4+ T cells from blood, cultured in vitro. The CDR3 nucleotides are TGTGCCAGCAGCTTAGCGATGTCTTCACCCCTCCACTTT. Its protein is CASSLAMSSPLHF.